Each of the 9 T cell receptor beta chains below was sequenced from the same sample in a study of T cell changes during pregnancy in multiple sclerosis. Assay used: immunoSEQ multiplex PCR; TCRdb lists only in-frame clones, some missing. The profile shows about 29,000 clones, about 88% of them singletons. This specimen consisted of CD8+ T cells from peripheral blood mononuclear cells, obtained after pregnancy. The receptors were gathered from a female donor with multiple sclerosis, enrolled in a pregnancy study.

This clone is a singleton in its sample. The rearrangement joins TRBV27 to TRBJ2-1, with TRBD2 matching 7 bases. Trimming removed 5 bases from V and 6 bases from J; junction bases left unmatched: 1. This CDR3 contains 12 residues. Germline V gives CDR1 MNHEY, CDR2 SMNVEV (reference sequence). CDR3 DNA sequence: TGTGCCAGCAGTAGGACTAGCAATGAGCAGTTCTTC. Translating gives CASSRTSNEQFF.

The V gene is TRBV4-3, the J gene TRBJ2-7; 12 nucleotides match TRBD2. The CDR3 is made up of 16 amino acids. CDR1 is LGHNA, CDR2 YSLEER, per germline. V shed 1 base, J shed 3 bases, and the junction held 4 bases outside the gene matches. CDR3 coding DNA: TGCGCCAGCAGCCAAGCCATGACTAGCGGGAGCTACGAGCAGTACTTC. Its protein is CASSQAMTSGSYEQYF.

The V gene is TRBV5-8, the J gene TRBJ2-7, with a tentative D call TRBD2 (6 bases). Germline V lookup: CDR1 SGHTS, CDR2 YDEGEE. The CDR3 totals 13 residues. V lost 3 bases and J 5 bases, leaving 12 bases between the germline ends. The CDR3 loop is CASSWARGNEQYF. CDR3 sequence (DNA): TGTGCCAGCAGCTGGGCCCGGGGGAACGAGCAGTACTTC.

The rearrangement joins TRBV9 to TRBJ2-3; the match to TRBD2 covers 10 bases. Germline V CDR1 and CDR2: SGDLS, YYNGEE. V trimming: 0 bases; J trimming: 5 bases; junction bases outside the gene matches: 6. The CDR3 consists of 16 residues. In DNA, the CDR3 is TGTGCCAGCAGCGTAGAAGGGCTAGCGGGAGAAGATACGCAGTATTTT. This gives the protein CASSVEGLAGEDTQYF.

The chain uses TRBV5-5 and TRBJ1-2; D is ambiguous. The length of the CDR3 is 15 residues. V lost 0 bases, J lost 4 bases, and 13 bases lay in between. CDR1 is SGHKS, CDR2 YYEKEE, per germline (reference sequence). As DNA, the CDR3 is TGTGCCAGCAGCTTGGCCCCTGGGCGGGGCTATGGCTACACCTTC. It yields the protein CASSLAPGRGYGYTF.

This clone came up once. This rearrangement joins TRBV11-2 to TRBJ2-7, with D unresolved. CDR3 length: 15 amino acids. The germline V gene encodes CDR1 SGHAT and CDR2 FQNNGV. Trimming left V 0 bases short and J 4 bases short, with 13 bases between. The CDR3 bases are TGTGCCAGCAGCTTAGACCCCGGCTCGACTTACGAGCAGTACTTC. Protein product: CASSLDPGSTYEQYF.

V usage is TRBV9 and J usage is TRBJ2-5; 13 bases match TRBD2. The germline V gene has CDR1 SGDLS and CDR2 YYNGEE. The ends lost 3 bases at V and 5 bases at J; junction bases unmatched: 7. The CDR3 is 16 amino acids. The CDR3 loop reads CASSDTSGRALETQYF. The CDR3, as DNA: TGTGCCAGCAGCGACACTAGCGGGAGGGCCTTGGAGACCCAGTACTTC.

The genes are TRBV7-9 and TRBJ2-7, with 12 bases identical to TRBD2. Losses at the gene ends were 5 bases for V and 1 base for J; bases not matched to a gene: 6. Per germline, CDR1 SEHNR and CDR2 FQNEAQ (reference sequence). The CDR3 contains 16 residues. CDR3 sequence reads: CASSDPGLAGSYEQYF. The CDR3 coding sequence is TGTGCCAGCAGCGACCCGGGACTAGCGGGTTCCTACGAGCAGTACTTC.

CDR3: CASSGDRPYEQYF. In DNA, the CDR3 is TGTGCCAGCAGCGGGGACAGGCCCTACGAGCAGTACTTC. V is TRBV11-3 and J is TRBJ2-7; 8 bases match TRBD1. This CDR3 has 13 amino acids. Germline V gene data show CDR1 as SGHNT and CDR2 as YENEEA. With V trimmed by 5 bases and J by 2 bases, 2 bases remained unmatched.